These T cell receptor beta chains were read from a single sample in a study of PD-1 blockade in classical Hodgkin lymphoma. Assay used: immunoSEQ multiplex PCR; TCRdb lists only in-frame clones, some missing. The sample carries approximately 90,000 clones, approximately 86% recorded once. Specimen: peripheral blood mononuclear cells (PBMCs), collected before the fourth cycle of nivolumab. The receptors come from a human donor with classical Hodgkin lymphoma. Both conserved end residues are part of each CDR3. The order of the fields is D gene, clone size, V gene, J gene, CDR3 protein, CDR3 DNA. The D gene is left open where the match is weak. Some rows mark clone size as missing; the rest say once, few, many or name a class of expanded clone.

D: TRBD1; size: .; V: TRBV10-3; J: TRBJ1-1; CDR3: CAISDRDSLNTEAFF; DNA: TGTGCCATCAGTGACCGGGACAGCTTGAACACTGAAGCTTTCTTT
D: .; size: .; V: TRBV15; J: TRBJ2-7; CDR3: CATGSRSYEQYF; DNA: TGTGCCACCGGGTCAAGGTCCTACGAGCAGTACTTC
D: TRBD2; size: .; V: TRBV10-3; J: TRBJ2-7; CDR3: CAISESGGRLLYEQYF; DNA: TGTGCCATCAGTGAGAGCGGGGGACGCCTCCTCTACGAGCAGTACTTC
D: TRBD1; size: .; V: TRBV27; J: TRBJ2-1; CDR3: CASSLGQGFGEQFF; DNA: TGTGCCAGCAGTCTGGGACAGGGATTTGGTGAGCAGTTCTTC
D: TRBD2; size: .; V: TRBV9; J: TRBJ2-2; CDR3: CASSVLGTSGSRGELFF; DNA: TGTGCCAGCAGCGTACTGGGGACTAGCGGGAGTAGAGGGGAGCTGTTTTTT
D: TRBD2; size: .; V: TRBV19; J: TRBJ2-7; CDR3: CASSIRRGTEQYF; DNA: TGTGCCAGTAGTATTCGGCGGGGGACCGAGCAGTACTTC
D: .; size: .; V: TRBV7-9; J: TRBJ1-2; CDR3: CASSLEANYGYTF; DNA: TGTGCCAGCAGCTTAGAGGCGAACTATGGCTACACCTTC
D: .; size: .; V: TRBV5-6; J: TRBJ2-1; CDR3: CASSLGSDGEQFF; DNA: TGTGCCAGCAGCTTGGGGTCCGATGGTGAGCAGTTCTTC
D: .; size: .; V: TRBV9; J: TRBJ1-2; CDR3: CASSGGAFGYGYTF; DNA: TGTGCCAGCAGCGGAGGGGCGTTCGGCTATGGCTACACCTTC
D: .; size: .; V: TRBV30; J: TRBJ2-6; CDR3: CAWSYRHGESGANVLTF; DNA: TGTGCCTGGAGTTACCGACATGGCGAGTCTGGGGCCAACGTCCTGACTTTC
D: .; size: .; V: TRBV7-2; J: TRBJ1-2; CDR3: CASSSTFTGRVWGYTF; DNA: TGTGCCAGCAGCTCTACCTTCACAGGACGCGTCTGGGGCTACACCTTC
D: .; size: .; V: TRBV7-9; J: TRBJ2-5; CDR3: CASERASSAETQYF; DNA: TGTGCCAGCGAGCGGGCGTCCTCAGCAGAGACCCAGTACTTC
D: .; size: .; V: TRBV19; J: TRBJ1-3; CDR3: CASTMGGPGNTIYF; DNA: TGTGCCAGTACAATGGGTGGACCGGGGAACACCATATATTTT
D: TRBD1; size: .; V: TRBV9; J: TRBJ1-5; CDR3: CASSPGDSHQPQHF; DNA: TGTGCCAGCAGCCCAGGGGACAGCCATCAGCCCCAGCATTTT
D: .; size: .; V: TRBV7-9; J: TRBJ2-1; CDR3: CASKPGLIYNEQFF; DNA: TGTGCCAGCAAACCTGGGCTGATCTACAATGAGCAGTTCTTC
D: .; size: once; V: TRBV7-2; J: TRBJ2-2; CDR3: CASSLAANTGELFF; DNA: TGTGCCAGCAGCTTGGCAGCTAACACCGGGGAGCTGTTTTTT
D: TRBD1; size: few; V: TRBV5-4; J: TRBJ1-1; CDR3: CASSPDRVARTEAFF; DNA: TGTGCCAGCAGCCCGGACAGGGTTGCGCGCACTGAAGCTTTCTTT
D: .; size: .; V: TRBV4-1; J: TRBJ1-3; CDR3: CASSQVGSRWYTIYF; DNA: TGCGCCAGCAGCCAAGTGGGCTCGCGCTGGTACACCATATATTTT
D: .; size: .; V: TRBV13; J: TRBJ2-5; CDR3: CASSLHQETQYF; DNA: TGTGCCAGCAGCCTACACCAAGAGACCCAGTACTTC
D: .; size: .; V: TRBV7-4; J: TRBJ1-5; CDR3: CASSLVPSRRNQPQHF; DNA: TGTGCCAGCAGCTTAGTCCCCTCTCGAAGGAATCAGCCCCAGCATTTT